A selection of T cell receptor beta chains follows, all from one sample in a study of blood T cell repertoires in COVID-19. Profiled with immunoSEQ multiplex PCR; TCRdb holds only in-frame clones, not every one. The repertoire holds roughly 100,000 clones, with 65% to 90% as singletons. Source material: peripheral blood. These TCRs come from a man older than 75 with acute or convalescent COVID-19. CDR3s leave out the opening cysteine and the closing phenylalanine or tryptophan. Some rows have no size entry. The others give once, few or many, or a class for an expanded clone.

clone_size	j_call	v_call	cdr3_aa
.	TRBJ2-1	TRBV11-3	ASSLGGSVNEQF
.	TRBJ1-1	TRBV27	ASSSVRGLNTEAF
.	TRBJ1-1	TRBV13	ASSLEDTEAF
.	TRBJ1-5	TRBV2	ASSGTDYQPQH
.	TRBJ2-5	TRBV5-1	ASSLGQSRETQY
.	TRBJ1-2	TRBV28	ASSRTSGGLGYGYT
.	TRBJ2-7	TRBV5-1	ASSLIGQGTERDEQY
few	TRBJ2-3	TRBV11-2	ASGRDLAADTQY
.	TRBJ1-5	TRBV28	ASSPTGFQPQH
.	TRBJ1-5	TRBV19	ATSTGVNNQPQH
.	TRBJ1-4	TRBV27	ASSYQGVGEKLF
.	TRBJ2-1	TRBV5-1	ASSLELAGGVQF
.	TRBJ2-2	TRBV24-1	ATSDHRTSGSGTGELF
once	TRBJ2-1	TRBV28	ASRRGSGEQF
.	TRBJ2-5	TRBV5-4	ASSPGAGETQY
.	TRBJ2-7	TRBV28	ASSPLGGGFSEEQY
once	TRBJ2-2	TRBV18	ASSSITNTGELF
once	TRBJ1-2	TRBV27	ASSFYGQAANYGYT